This T cell receptor beta chain is from a study of cytomegalovirus exposure and HLA in healthy donors (dated by TCRdb to 2017 to 2019). About the full investigation: An earlier analysis of roughly 610 of the donors reported around 280 Gb of sequence data and 90 million to 120 million unique TCR beta sequences obtained from about 180 million T cells. The T cell repertoires of 666 subjects were profiled by immunosequencing and related to cytomegalovirus serostatus. A later analysis re-analyzed previously published TCR beta repertoires from about 730 donors and added high-resolution HLA genotyping to study TCR occurrence patterns. The study aimed to test whether cataloging public T cell receptors could reveal signatures of past pathogen exposure. Rather than using new phenotypic data, the later analysis identified candidate immune exposures from TCR beta sequences and from how often those sequences occurred across donors. Of the roughly 390 genotyped donors, over 70% fell in the genetic ancestry cluster associated with self-reported Caucasian donors. A later genetic analysis used genome-wide SNP genotypes for about three fifths of the 666 donors, treating that subset as a discovery cohort. Approximately 310 gigabases of sequencing data and around 80 million unique TCR sequences made up an early release that covered over 550 HLA-typed donors. Roughly 5 DR-DQ haplotypes were handled as single units for association and clustering, since linkage in the cohort was strong. Class I and class II HLA loci were covered by the typing at four-digit resolution. An earlier analysis of around 580 of the donors used high-throughput TCR beta sequencing to judge whether each TCR beta V gene segment behaved as functional or pseudogenic. The study combined high-throughput TCR immunosequencing, statistical association of individual TCRs with disease status, and machine learning to predict cytomegalovirus infection status. Alongside the repertoire data, information on donor age, sex, ethnicity and CMV serostatus was compiled. Among 398 genotyped donors of the cohort, an average of around 240,000 unique TCR beta nucleotide sequences were sequenced per donor, 15% to 20% of them non-productive. The number of donors typed differed by locus, with about 629-640 for A, B, C, DRB1 and DQB1, 522 for DQA1, 606 for DPA1, and over 400 for DPB1. All discovery cohort repertoires had been generated using a single sequencing platform. A separate validation cohort of approximately 120 different subjects was used in addition to the roughly 700-subject first cohort.

Receptor amplification or capture employed the immunoSEQ multiplex PCR assay. For the multiplex PCR, a mixture combining 60 forward primers for TCR Vbeta segments and 13 reverse primers for TCR Jbeta segments was used. A multiplex PCR assay on genomic DNA amplified the CDR3 region of rearranged TCR beta genes. The amplified TCR beta libraries were sequenced on the Illumina HiSeq System as 87-base-pair reads. Per the authors' processing: A later analysis tallied some 79 million unique TCR beta chains across the 666 repertoires, and some 10 million of those chains were shared by two or more donors. Raw reads were error-corrected and collapsed into unique sequences with a nearest-neighbor algorithm that merged closely related sequences to remove PCR and sequencing errors. CDR3 sequences were aligned to IMGT reference sequences to assign V, D and J gene segments. For a sequence to be retained, at least a six-nucleotide match to both a V gene segment and a J gene segment was required. A rearrangement was called productive if the CDR3 had no stop codons and remained in frame with V and J, and every other rearrangement was called non-productive. Following IMGT convention, CDR3 was defined as the stretch from the second conserved V-encoded cysteine to the conserved J-encoded phenylalanine. Sequences without an unambiguous match to a single V gene segment were excluded from the earlier analysis of approximately 560 of the donors. An earlier analysis of 450 to 650 of the donors called V segments functional above 56.7% productive rearrangements and segregating when the between-donor standard deviation exceeded 5%. A statistical classification framework was built for diagnosing cytomegalovirus status from the catalog of TCR beta chain sequences. In a later analysis, V and J genes were assigned by comparing TCR nucleotide sequences against IMGT/GENE-DB human TR gene sequences. Using the TCRdist pipeline, a later analysis assigned CDR3 sequences along with most-parsimonious VDJ recombination scenarios. In a later analysis, every TCR beta chain was defined by the combination of its CDR3 amino acid sequence and its V-gene family, and reads without a unique V-gene family were dropped. To address suspected cross-contamination and a sequencing artifact, a later analysis removed roughly 640 highly shared, low-generation-probability nucleotide sequences. In a later analysis, a clonal expansion index was calculated for each public chain from normalized within-repertoire ranks of inferred template counts. Generation probabilities in a later analysis came from a VDJ recombination model fitted to out-of-frame rearrangements, and those results were checked against IGoR. In a later analysis, TCR-TCR, TCR-HLA and TCR-CMV co-occurrence was scored with hypergeometric tests, and a repertoire-size bias correction was applied to TCR pairs. A later analysis estimated false discovery rates by permuting HLA or CMV assignments 20 times. A later analysis grouped co-occurring TCRs with DBSCAN, adding TCRdist sequence similarity when clustering within HLA-allele-positive subsets. Co-occurrence clustering excluded repertoires with fewer than 30,000 or more than 120,000 public chains, plus five with anomalous nucleotide sharing. In TCRdb, the immuneACCESS table is reduced to in-frame sequences with V and J assigned. These tables do not hold every clone; where another copy was compared, an unresolved V gene accounts for under half, and the others remain unexplained. Clone size and V and J calls were adopted from that table, with D and trimming inferred from the DNA. The sample has around 150,000 clones on record, around three quarters of them singletons. The ten most abundant clones make up around 2.3% of the sample.

The cohort was made up of roughly 670 healthy bone marrow donors. At the time of sampling, all cohort members were nominally healthy, though unrecorded immune exposures were likely present. The donor was CMV seropositive and belonged to the group of a few hundred seropositive cohort members. A peripheral blood sample was collected from each donor, and TCR beta sequencing was performed on peripheral blood mononuclear cells. Genomic DNA extraction from the blood cell samples was performed with the Qiagen DNeasy Blood Extraction Kit. Regarding this clone: No cognate antigen has been identified for it. Within one base of it there is no much larger clone, and no base qualities were kept.

A distance of 19 bases separates the germline ends of V and J, which lose 4 bases and 4 bases respectively. For CDR1 and CDR2, the germline V gene (reference sequence) lists LNHDA and SQIVND. Including the terminal cysteine and phenylalanine, the CDR3 comprises 16 residues. The CDR3 DNA has 48 bases and is translated from base 1. Study-wide findings and limitations: The authors suggested that the approach could potentially be extended to other disease states and immunological phenotypes. The cohort was sequenced for TCR beta chains only, and without alpha or paired-chain data the features that could be detected were limited. In a later analysis, about 16,000 TCR beta sequences were associated with specific HLA alleles at a false discovery rate of 0.05. Because counts were too low, seventeen rarely observed V segments, including chromosome 9 orphons, were excluded from the earlier analysis of several hundred of the donors. An earlier analysis of roughly 570 of the donors showed that most TCR beta V segments appeared in productive rearrangements either about 87% or about 30% of the time, which broadly matched IMGT annotations. V-gene and J-gene trimming of TCR beta chains was associated with a missense DCLRE1C variant in a later genetic analysis, and the association was replicated in an independent cohort. Three of the identified cytomegalovirus-associated TCR beta chains were confirmed in vitro to be specific for cytomegalovirus antigens. According to a later analysis, parvovirus B19, influenza, CMV and Epstein-Barr virus appeared linked to several top co-occurrence clusters. A cluster of highly shared sequence variants was judged likely to be a technical artifact of the sequencing pipeline. Most TCR sequences were seen in very few donors, while some public TCRs were found in many individuals. When HLA alleles, especially DR and DQ, strongly co-occurred, TCR associations were difficult to assign to individual alleles. According to a later analysis, TCR association rates differed among HLA loci, with DRB1 alleles showing the most associated TCRs and HLA-C alleles showing the fewest. Sequencing depth was assumed to be roughly uniform across donors in the presence/absence analyses, though that assumption may not hold. In a later analysis, HLA-associated TCR beta chains were found to be more clonally expanded and to have lower generation probabilities than equally common non-associated chains. In both the original and validation cohorts, the classifier was reported to diagnose cytomegalovirus status with high specificity and sensitivity. Because HLA typing was missing for some donors at each locus, association tests included only the typed subset. CMV serostatus was the only immune exposure information available for the cohort. The 87-base-pair reads could not distinguish some IMGT-functional V segments, including TRBV6-2 and TRBV6-3, so those segments were excluded. A later genetic analysis reported fewer N-insertions in productive TCRs among donors in an Asian-associated ancestry cluster than the roughly 690-donor mean. Linkage disequilibrium might explain the correlated functional status among segregating V segments, but an unknown experimental factor could not be excluded. A later analysis found that most CMV-associated TCR beta chains appeared HLA-restricted, with HLA associations seemingly driven largely by CMV exposure. A further reported finding was that TCR beta sequences accurately predicted the HLA-A and HLA-B alleles for most subjects in the first cohort. The study listed 150 to 200 TCR beta chains as associated with cytomegalovirus.

The rearranged chain carries TRBV19 and TRBJ1-2; no D gene call is confident. The clonotype was recovered from a man aged 50 to 60 in good health and CMV-seropositive. The sample taken for sequencing was PBMCs. The DNA sequence follows: TGTGCCAGTAGTAGATTTGGGCTGTCAGGTGGCTATGGCTACACCTTC. It specifies CASSRFGLSGGYGYTF.